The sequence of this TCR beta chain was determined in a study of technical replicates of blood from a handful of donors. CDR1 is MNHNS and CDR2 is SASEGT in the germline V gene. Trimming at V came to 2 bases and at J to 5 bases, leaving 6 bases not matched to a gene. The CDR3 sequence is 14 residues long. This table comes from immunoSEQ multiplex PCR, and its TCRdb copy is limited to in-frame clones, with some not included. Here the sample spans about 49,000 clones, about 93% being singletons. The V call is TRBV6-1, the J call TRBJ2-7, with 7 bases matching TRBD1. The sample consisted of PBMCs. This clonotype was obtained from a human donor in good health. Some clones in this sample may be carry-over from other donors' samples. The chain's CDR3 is CASSERQGRNEQYF. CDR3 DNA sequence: TGTGCCAGCAGTGAAAGACAGGGAAGGAACGAGCAGTACTTC.